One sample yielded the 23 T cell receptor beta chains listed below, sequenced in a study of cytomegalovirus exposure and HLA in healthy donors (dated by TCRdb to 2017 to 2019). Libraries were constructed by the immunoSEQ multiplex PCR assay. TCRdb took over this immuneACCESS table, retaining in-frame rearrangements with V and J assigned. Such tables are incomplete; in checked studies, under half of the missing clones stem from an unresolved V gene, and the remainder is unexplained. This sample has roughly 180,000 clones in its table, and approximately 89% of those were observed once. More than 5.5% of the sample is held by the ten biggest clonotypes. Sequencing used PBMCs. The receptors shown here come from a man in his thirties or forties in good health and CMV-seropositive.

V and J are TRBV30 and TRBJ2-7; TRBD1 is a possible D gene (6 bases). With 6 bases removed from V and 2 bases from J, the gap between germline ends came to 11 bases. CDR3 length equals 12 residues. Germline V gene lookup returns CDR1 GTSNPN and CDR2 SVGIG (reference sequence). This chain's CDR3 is CACYRATYEQYF. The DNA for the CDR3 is TGTGCCTGCTACAGGGCAACCTACGAGCAGTACTTC.

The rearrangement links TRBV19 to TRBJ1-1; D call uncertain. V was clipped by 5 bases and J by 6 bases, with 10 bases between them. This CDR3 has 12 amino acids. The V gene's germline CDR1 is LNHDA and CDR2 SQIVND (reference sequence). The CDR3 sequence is CASSWGEAEAFF. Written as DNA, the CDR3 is TGTGCCAGTAGTTGGGGAGAGGCTGAAGCTTTCTTT.

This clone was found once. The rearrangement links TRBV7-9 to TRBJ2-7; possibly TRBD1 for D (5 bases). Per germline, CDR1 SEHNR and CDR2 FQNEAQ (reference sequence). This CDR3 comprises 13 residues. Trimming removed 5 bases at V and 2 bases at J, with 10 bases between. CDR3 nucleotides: TGTGCCAGCAGCCAGACAGAGACCTACGAGCAGTACTTC. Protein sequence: CASSQTETYEQYF. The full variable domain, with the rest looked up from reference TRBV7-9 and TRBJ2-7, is DTGVSQNPRHKITKRGQNVTFRCDPISEHNRLYWYRQTLGQGPEFLTYFQNEAQLEKSRLLSDRFSAERPKGSFSTLEIQRTEQGDSAMYLCASSQTETYEQYFGPGTRLTVT.

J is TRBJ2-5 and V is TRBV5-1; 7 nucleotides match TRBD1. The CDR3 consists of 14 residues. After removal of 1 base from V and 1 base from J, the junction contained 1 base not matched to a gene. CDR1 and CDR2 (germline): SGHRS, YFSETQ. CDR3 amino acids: CASSLQGVQETQYF. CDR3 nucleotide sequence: TGCGCCAGCAGCTTGCAGGGGGTCCAAGAGACCCAGTACTTC.

The CDR3 DNA sequence: TGTGCCAGCAGCTTGTCGGGACCCAGCACAGATACGCAGTATTTT. Translated, it gives CASSLSGPSTDTQYF. This chain connects TRBV5-6 to TRBJ2-3, with D perhaps TRBD1 or TRBD2 (5 bases each). This CDR3 comprises 15 residues. V lost 1 base and J 0 bases, leaving 9 bases between the germline ends. Germline loops: CDR1 SGHDT, CDR2 YYEEEE.

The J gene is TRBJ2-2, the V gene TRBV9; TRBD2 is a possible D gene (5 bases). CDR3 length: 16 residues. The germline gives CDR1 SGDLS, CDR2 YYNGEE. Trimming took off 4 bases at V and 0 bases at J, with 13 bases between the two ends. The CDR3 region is CASSPEIGANTGELFF. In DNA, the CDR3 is TGTGCCAGCAGCCCCGAGATCGGGGCGAACACCGGGGAGCTGTTTTTT.

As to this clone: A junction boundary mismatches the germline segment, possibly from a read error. The CDR3 DNA reads TGTGCCAGCTCGCCACAAAGTCAGCAGTACTTC. This sequence encodes CASSPQSQQYF. The chain recombines TRBV18 with TRBJ2-7; D ambiguous. The CDR3 has 11 residues. Germline V gene data show CDR1 as KGHSH and CDR2 as LQKENI. The variable domain in full, with the rest retrieved from reference TRBV18 and TRBJ2-7, is NAGVMQNPRHLVRRRGQEARLRCSPMKGHSHVYWYRQLPEEGLKFMVYLQKENIIDESGMPKERFSAEFPKEGPSILRIQQVVRGDSAAYFCASSPQSQQYFGPGTRLTVT.

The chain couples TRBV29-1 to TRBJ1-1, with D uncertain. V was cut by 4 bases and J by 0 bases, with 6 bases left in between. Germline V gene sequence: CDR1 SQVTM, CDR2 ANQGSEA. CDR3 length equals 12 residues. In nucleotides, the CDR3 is TGCAGCGTTGCTCTAATGAACACTGAAGCTTTCTTT. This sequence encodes CSVALMNTEAFF.

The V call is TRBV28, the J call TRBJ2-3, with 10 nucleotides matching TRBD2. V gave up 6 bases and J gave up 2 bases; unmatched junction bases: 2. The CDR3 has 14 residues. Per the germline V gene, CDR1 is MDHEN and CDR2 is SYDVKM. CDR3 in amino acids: CASRTSGHTDTQYF. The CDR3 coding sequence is TGTGCCAGCAGGACTAGCGGGCACACAGATACGCAGTATTTT.

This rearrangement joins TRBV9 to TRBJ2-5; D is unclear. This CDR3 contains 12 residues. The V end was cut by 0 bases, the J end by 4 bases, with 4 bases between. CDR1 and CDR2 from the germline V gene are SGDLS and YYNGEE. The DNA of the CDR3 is TGTGCCAGCAGCGTAGGTGGAGAGACCCAGTACTTC. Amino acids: CASSVGGETQYF. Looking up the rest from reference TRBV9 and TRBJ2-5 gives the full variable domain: DSGVTQTPKHLITATGQRVTLRCSPRSGDLSVYWYQQSLDQGLQFLIQYYNGEERAKGNILERFSAQQFPDLHSELNLSSLELGDSALYFCASSVGGETQYFGPGTRLLVL.

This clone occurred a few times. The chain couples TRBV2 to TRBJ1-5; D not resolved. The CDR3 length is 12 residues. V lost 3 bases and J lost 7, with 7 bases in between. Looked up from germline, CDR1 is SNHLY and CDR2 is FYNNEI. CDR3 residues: CASSEAGQPQHF. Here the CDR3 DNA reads TGTGCCAGCAGTGAGGCAGGACAGCCCCAGCATTTT.

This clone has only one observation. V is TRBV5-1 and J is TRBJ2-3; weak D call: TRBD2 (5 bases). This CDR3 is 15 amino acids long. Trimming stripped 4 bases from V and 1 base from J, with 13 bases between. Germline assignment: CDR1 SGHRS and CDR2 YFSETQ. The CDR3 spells CASSHTSAGTDTQYF. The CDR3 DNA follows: TGCGCCAGCAGCCATACATCAGCGGGCACAGATACGCAGTATTTT.

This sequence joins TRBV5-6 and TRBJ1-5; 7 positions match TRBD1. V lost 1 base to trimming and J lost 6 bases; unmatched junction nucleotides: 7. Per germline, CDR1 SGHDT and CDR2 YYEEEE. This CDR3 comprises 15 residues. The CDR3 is CASSLTGEIGQPQHF. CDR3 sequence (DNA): TGTGCCAGCAGCTTGACAGGGGAGATTGGTCAGCCCCAGCATTTT.

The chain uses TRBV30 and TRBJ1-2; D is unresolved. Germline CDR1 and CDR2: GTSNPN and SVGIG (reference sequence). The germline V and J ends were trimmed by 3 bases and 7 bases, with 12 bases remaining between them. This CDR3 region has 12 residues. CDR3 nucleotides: TGTGCCTGGAGCGGTATAAGGCTTGGCTACACCTTC. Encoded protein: CAWSGIRLGYTF.

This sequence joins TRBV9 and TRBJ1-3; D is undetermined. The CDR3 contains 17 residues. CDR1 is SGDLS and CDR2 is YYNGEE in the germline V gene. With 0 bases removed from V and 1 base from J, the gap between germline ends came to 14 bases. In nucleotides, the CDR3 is TGTGCCAGCAGCGTAGCTGAGGGTACGTTTTCTGGAAACACCATATATTTT. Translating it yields CASSVAEGTFSGNTIYF. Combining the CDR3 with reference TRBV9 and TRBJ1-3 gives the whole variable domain DSGVTQTPKHLITATGQRVTLRCSPRSGDLSVYWYQQSLDQGLQFLIQYYNGEERAKGNILERFSAQQFPDLHSELNLSSLELGDSALYFCASSVAEGTFSGNTIYFGEGSWLTVV.

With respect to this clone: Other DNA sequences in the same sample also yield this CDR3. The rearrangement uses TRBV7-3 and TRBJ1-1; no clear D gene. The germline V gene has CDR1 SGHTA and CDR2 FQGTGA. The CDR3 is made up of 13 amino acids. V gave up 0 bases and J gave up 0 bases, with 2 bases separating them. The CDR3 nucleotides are TGTGCCAGCAGCTTAACAGTGAACACTGAAGCTTTCTTT. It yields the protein CASSLTVNTEAFF.

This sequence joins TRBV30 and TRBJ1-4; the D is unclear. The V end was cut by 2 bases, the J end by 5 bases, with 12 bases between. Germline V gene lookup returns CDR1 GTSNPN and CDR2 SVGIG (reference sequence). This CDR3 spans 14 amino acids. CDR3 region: CAWSRTVMNEKLFF. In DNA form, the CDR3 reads TGTGCCTGGAGTAGGACCGTTATGAATGAAAAACTGTTTTTT. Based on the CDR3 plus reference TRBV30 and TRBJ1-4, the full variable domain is SQTIHQWPATLVQPVGSPLSLECTVEGTSNPNLYWYRQAAGRGLQLLFYSVGIGQISSEVPQNLSASRPQDRQFILSSKKLLLSDSGFYLCAWSRTVMNEKLFFGSGTQLSVL.

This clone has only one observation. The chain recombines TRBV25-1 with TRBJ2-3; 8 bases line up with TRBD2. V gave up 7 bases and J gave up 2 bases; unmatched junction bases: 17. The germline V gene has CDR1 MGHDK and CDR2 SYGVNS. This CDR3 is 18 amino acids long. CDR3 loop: CASKAGLEREYNTDTQYF. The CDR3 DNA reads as TGTGCCAGCAAAGCCGGACTAGAGCGGGAGTATAACACAGATACGCAGTATTTT.

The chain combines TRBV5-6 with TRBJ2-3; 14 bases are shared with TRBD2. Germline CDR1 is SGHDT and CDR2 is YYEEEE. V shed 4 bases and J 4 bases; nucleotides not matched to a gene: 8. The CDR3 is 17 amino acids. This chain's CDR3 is CASSLPGLAGVPDTQYF. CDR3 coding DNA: TGTGCCAGCAGCCTACCGGGACTAGCGGGAGTCCCAGATACGCAGTATTTT.

CDR3 loop: CASSFAIYEQYF. The CDR3 bases are TGTGCCAGCAGCTTTGCAATCTACGAGCAGTACTTC. The gene calls are TRBV7-2 and TRBJ2-7; D call uncertain. V lost 3 bases, J lost 3 bases, and 6 bases lay in between. The CDR3 loop spans 12 amino acids. Germline lookup yields CDR1 SGHTA and CDR2 FQGNSA. The full variable domain, in which reference TRBV7-2 and TRBJ2-7 provide the parts outside the CDR3, is GAGVSQSPSNKVTEKGKDVELRCDPISGHTALYWYRQSLGQGLEFLIYFQGNSAPDKSGLPSDRFSAERTGGSVSTLTIQRTQQEDSAVYLCASSFAIYEQYFGPGTRLTVT.

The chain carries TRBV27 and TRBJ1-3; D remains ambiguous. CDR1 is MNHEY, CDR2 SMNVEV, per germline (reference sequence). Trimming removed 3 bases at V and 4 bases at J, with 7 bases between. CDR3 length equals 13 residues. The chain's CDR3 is CASSFGLGNTIYF. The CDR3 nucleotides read TGTGCCAGCAGTTTTGGCCTGGGAAACACCATATATTTT.

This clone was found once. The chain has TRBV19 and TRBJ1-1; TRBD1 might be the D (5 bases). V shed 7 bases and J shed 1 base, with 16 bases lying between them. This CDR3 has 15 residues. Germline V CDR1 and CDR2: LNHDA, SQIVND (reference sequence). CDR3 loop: CASMEGPQPNTEAFF. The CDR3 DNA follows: TGTGCCAGTATGGAGGGGCCACAACCGAACACTGAAGCTTTCTTT.

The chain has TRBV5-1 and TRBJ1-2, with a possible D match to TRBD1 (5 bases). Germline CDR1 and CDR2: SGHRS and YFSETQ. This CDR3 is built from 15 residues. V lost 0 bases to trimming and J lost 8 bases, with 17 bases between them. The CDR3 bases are TGCGCCAGCAGCTTGGAGGCCAGGGCCCCGGGGGGCTACACCTTC. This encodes CASSLEARAPGGYTF.